Shown below are 26 T cell receptor beta chains from a single sample sequenced in a study of T cells in narcolepsy. Libraries were prepared by immunoSEQ multiplex PCR; TCRdb keeps only in-frame clonotypes and omits some of them. The sample consists of tens of thousands of clones, about 85% of them appearing once. Sequences were obtained from CD45RA- memory CD4+ T cells from PBMCs. These receptor sequences come from a human donor with narcolepsy.

The chain has TRBV6-5 and TRBJ1-4; weak D call: TRBD1 (5 bases). The CDR3 contains 13 residues. Per the germline V gene, CDR1 is MNHEY and CDR2 is SVGAGI. Trimming took 10 bases from V and 3 from J, leaving 12 bases between them. DNA for the CDR3: TGTGCCACGAATGGGGGTTCTAATGAAAAACTGTTTTTT. Translating gives CATNGGSNEKLFF.

The genes are TRBV20-1 and TRBJ2-7; D is perhaps TRBD1 (6 bases). The CDR3 has 11 amino acids. Germline V lookup: CDR1 DFQATT, CDR2 SNEGSKA (reference sequence). Trimming cost V 6 bases and J 6 bases, with 12 bases left between them. CDR3 sequence: CSAKQGGEQYF. CDR3 in DNA: TGCAGTGCAAAACAGGGCGGCGAGCAGTACTTC.

The chain uses TRBV11-2 and TRBJ2-3; TRBD2 matches 14 bases. The CDR3 extends over 19 amino acids. With V trimmed by 4 bases and J by 0 bases, 9 bases remained unmatched. Germline CDR1 reads SGHAT; CDR2 reads FQNNGV. CDR3: CASSSSGLAGGLSTDTQYF. The CDR3 DNA follows: TGTGCCAGCAGCTCAAGCGGACTAGCGGGGGGCCTCAGCACAGATACGCAGTATTTT.

This clone occurred once. The CDR3 region is CAWSSQGVEPQHF. In DNA, the CDR3 is TGTGCCTGGAGTTCCCAAGGTGTGGAGCCCCAGCATTTT. The chain recombines TRBV30 with TRBJ1-5; no firm D call. Trimming removed 2 bases from V and 8 bases from J, with 13 bases in between. This CDR3 is 13 amino acids long. Germline lookup yields CDR1 GTSNPN and CDR2 SVGIG (reference sequence).

This clone was counted once. J is TRBJ1-5 and V is TRBV2; TRBD1 aligns across 7 bases. The CDR3 length is 14 residues. V trimming: 4 bases; J trimming: 5 bases; junction bases outside the gene matches: 5. The germline V gene encodes CDR1 SNHLY and CDR2 FYNNEI. The CDR3 DNA sequence: TGTGCCAGCAGTGTTGTACAGGGGTATCAGCCCCAGCATTTT. Amino acids: CASSVVQGYQPQHF.

The J gene is TRBJ2-7, the V gene TRBV6-1; D might be TRBD2 (5 bases). With 5 bases removed from V and 7 bases from J, the gap between germline ends came to 12 bases. The CDR3 is 12 amino acids. Germline CDR1 is MNHNS and CDR2 is SASEGT. CDR3 loop: CASSPGVGEQYF. The CDR3 DNA reads TGTGCCAGCAGTCCCGGGGTCGGGGAGCAGTACTTC.

The CDR3 nucleotides are TGCGCCAGCAGCTTGGGCGGGACTACACCAACAGATACGCAGTATTTT. Its protein product is CASSLGGTTPTDTQYF. The rearrangement joins TRBV5-1 to TRBJ2-3, with TRBD2 identical over 7 bases. Germline V lookup: CDR1 SGHRS, CDR2 YFSETQ. The CDR3 runs 16 residues. J was trimmed by 3 bases and V by 0 bases; bases with no gene match: 7.

The chain couples TRBV19 to TRBJ1-1; D might be TRBD1 (5 bases). The V gene lost 7 bases and the J gene lost 11 bases, with 14 bases spanning the gap. The germline V gene has CDR1 LNHDA and CDR2 SQIVND (reference sequence). CDR3 length equals 11 residues. The CDR3 region has the DNA TGTGCCAGTAAGGGGAACGTGGATGCTTTCTTT. It is translated as CASKGNVDAFF.

The chain recombines TRBV6-1 with TRBJ1-2, with D uncertain. The CDR3 is 14 amino acids. The V end was cut by 9 bases, the J end by 4 bases, with 18 bases between. The V gene's germline CDR1 is MNHNS and CDR2 SASEGT. The CDR3: CASQTLAGVYGYTF. The DNA for the CDR3 is TGTGCCAGTCAAACGCTAGCCGGGGTCTATGGCTACACCTTC.

The gene calls are TRBV2 and TRBJ2-7, with D possibly TRBD1 on 6 matching bases. This CDR3 comprises 15 residues. The ends were cut back, 6 bases at V and 0 bases at J, with 15 bases in the middle. Germline CDR1 is SNHLY and CDR2 is FYNNEI. CDR3 sequence reads: CASRVGQTSSYEQYF. CDR3 bases: TGTGCCAGCAGGGTCGGACAGACAAGCTCCTACGAGCAGTACTTC.

The chain couples TRBV30 to TRBJ1-3; D remains unclear. V was shortened by 1 base and J by 9 bases, with 7 bases between the two germline ends. Germline CDR1 GTSNPN, CDR2 SVGIG (reference sequence). This CDR3 is 11 amino acids long. This CDR3 reads CAWSARFTIYF. For the CDR3, the DNA is TGTGCCTGGAGTGCTAGGTTCACCATATATTTT.

CDR3 sequence: CASSITGGQDYEQYF. CDR3 coding DNA: TGTGCCAGCAGCATAACCGGGGGACAGGACTACGAGCAGTACTTC. V and J are TRBV7-6 and TRBJ2-5; 8 bases are a match to TRBD1. The J call may be incorrect, as the DNA end agrees better with TRBJ2-7. Germline assignment: CDR1 SGHVS and CDR2 FNYEAQ. The length of the CDR3 is 15 residues.

Only one count was recorded for this clone. V and J are TRBV18 and TRBJ2-1, with 9 nucleotides matching TRBD1. This CDR3 has 16 residues. Germline trimming cut 1 base from V and 8 bases from J; bases unmatched to any gene: 9. In germline, CDR1 is KGHSH, CDR2 LQKENI. This chain's CDR3 is CASSPLPTGGSDEQFF. The CDR3 DNA follows: TGTGCCAGCTCACCACTGCCGACAGGGGGTAGCGATGAGCAGTTCTTC. The full variable domain, completed using reference TRBV18 and TRBJ2-1, is NAGVMQNPRHLVRRRGQEARLRCSPMKGHSHVYWYRQLPEEGLKFMVYLQKENIIDESGMPKERFSAEFPKEGPSILRIQQVVRGDSAAYFCASSPLPTGGSDEQFFGPGTRLTVL.

The chain links TRBV7-8 to TRBJ1-2; tentatively, D is TRBD1 (5 bases). Germline V gene sequence: CDR1 SGHVS, CDR2 FQNEAQ. This CDR3 comprises 12 residues. Trimming left V 4 bases short and J 6 bases short, with 9 bases between. CDR3 coding DNA: TGTGCCAGCAGCTCTGGAGGGGATGGCTACACCTTC. It translates to CASSSGGDGYTF.

This chain uses TRBV7-9 with TRBJ1-1; D call uncertain. The CDR3 is made up of 15 amino acids. Germline V gives CDR1 SEHNR, CDR2 FQNEAQ (reference sequence). The V end was cut by 0 bases, the J end by 1 base, with 9 bases between. The DNA for the CDR3 is TGTGCCAGCAGCTTAGCCGAAGGACGGAACACTGAAGCTTTCTTT. This translates into CASSLAEGRNTEAFF.

V is TRBV5-5 and J is TRBJ2-5, with TRBD2 matching over 13 bases. With V trimmed by 4 bases and J by 3 bases, 6 bases remained unmatched. The CDR3 loop spans 16 amino acids. Germline CDR1 and CDR2: SGHKS and YYEKEE (reference sequence). The CDR3, as DNA: TGTGCCAGCAGCGGCGGACTAGCGGGGGTCGAAGAGACCCAGTACTTC. Amino acid sequence: CASSGGLAGVEETQYF.

The V call is TRBV5-4, the J call TRBJ1-2; no definite D call. The CDR3 is made up of 13 amino acids. The germline CDR1 and CDR2 sequences are SGHNT and YYREEE (reference sequence). Trimming cost V 0 bases and J 4 bases, with 7 bases left between them. CDR3 in amino acids: CASSLELSYGYTF. The DNA of the CDR3 is TGTGCCAGCAGCTTGGAGTTATCCTATGGCTACACCTTC.

The rearrangement joins TRBV9 to TRBJ2-3; maybe TRBD2 (6 bases). This CDR3 is 15 amino acids long. V was shortened by 2 bases and J by 1 base, with 11 bases between the two germline ends. Germline-derived CDR1 and CDR2 are SGDLS and YYNGEE. In nucleotides, the CDR3 is TGTGCCAGCAGCGTTACCCGACTAGGCACAGATACGCAGTATTTT. The encoded protein is CASSVTRLGTDTQYF.

The chain carries TRBV19 and TRBJ1-3; D remains unclear. CDR1 and CDR2 from the germline V gene are LNHDA and SQIVND (reference sequence). The V end lost 3 bases, the J end lost 0 bases, and 15 bases lay between the germline ends. The CDR3 sequence is 17 residues long. The chain's CDR3 is CASSIAKSLPSGNTIYF. The CDR3 coding sequence is TGTGCCAGTAGTATCGCGAAGTCCTTACCCTCTGGAAACACCATATATTTT. Variable domain in full (rest from reference TRBV19 and TRBJ1-3): DGGITQSPKYLFRKEGQNVTLSCEQNLNHDAMYWYRQDPGQGLRLIYYSQIVNDFQKGDIAEGYSVSREKKESFPLTVTSAQKNPTAFYLCASSIAKSLPSGNTIYFGEGSWLTVV.

The CDR3 spells CASSDCTKSGTGELFF. CDR3 coding DNA: TGCGCCAGCAGTGATTGCACAAAATCGGGCACCGGGGAGCTGTTTTTT. This chain uses TRBV10-1 with TRBJ2-2; no clear D. V gave up 3 bases and J gave up 4 bases, with 15 bases separating them. CDR1 and CDR2 from the germline V gene are WNHNN and SYGVQD (reference sequence). This CDR3 is built from 16 residues.

The chain joins TRBV6-1 to TRBJ2-1; weak D call: TRBD1 (5 bases). The germline V and J ends were trimmed by 7 bases and 6 bases, with 10 bases remaining between them. Germline V gene lookup returns CDR1 MNHNS and CDR2 SASEGT. The CDR3 is 12 residues long. In nucleotides, the CDR3 is TGTGCCAGCAAGAGTCAGGGCAATGAGCAGTTCTTC. Amino acids: CASKSQGNEQFF.

V and J are TRBV2 and TRBJ1-1, with 10 bases that match TRBD1. Trimming at V came to 10 bases and at J to 3 bases, leaving 8 bases not matched to a gene. CDR3 size: 14 residues. Germline CDR1 and CDR2: SNHLY and FYNNEI. The CDR3 nucleotides are TGTGCCAAACGAATAGGACAGGGGGACACTGAAGCTTTCTTT. Its protein is CAKRIGQGDTEAFF.

CDR3 sequence: CASSESWAQHF. The CDR3 region has the DNA TGTGCCAGCAGTGAAAGCTGGGCCCAGCATTTT. The chain has TRBV6-1 and TRBJ1-5; D is unclear. V lost 2 bases and J lost 11, with 7 bases in between. The CDR3 is made up of 11 amino acids. The germline V gene encodes CDR1 MNHNS and CDR2 SASEGT.

The genes are TRBV7-2 and TRBJ1-5, with no clear D. Germline V CDR1 and CDR2: SGHTA, FQGNSA. This CDR3 has 14 residues. The V end was cut by 4 bases, the J end by 2 bases, with 9 bases between. CDR3 in amino acids: CASSSRDGNQPQHF. The CDR3 region has the DNA TGTGCCAGCAGCTCCCGGGATGGCAATCAGCCCCAGCATTTT.

The V call is TRBV19, the J call TRBJ2-7; no firm D call. In germline, CDR1 is LNHDA, CDR2 SQIVND (reference sequence). The V gene lost 2 bases and the J gene lost 6 bases, with 8 bases spanning the gap. The CDR3 sequence is 12 residues long. The CDR3 region has the DNA TGTGCCAGTAGTATAAGGCCTTCCGAGCAGTACTTC. This codes for CASSIRPSEQYF.

The CDR3 spells CASSLGDRVRRLNSYEQYF. CDR3 DNA: TGTGCCAGCAGCTTGGGGGACAGGGTGAGGAGGCTGAACTCCTACGAGCAGTACTTC. This sequence joins TRBV7-9 and TRBJ2-7, with 9 bases fitting TRBD1. CDR1 and CDR2 (germline): SEHNR, FQNEAQ (reference sequence). Germline trimming cut 3 bases from V and 0 bases from J; bases unmatched to any gene: 15. This CDR3 has 19 amino acids. Full variable domain (remainder filled in from reference TRBV7-9 and TRBJ2-7): DTGVSQNPRHKITKRGQNVTFRCDPISEHNRLYWYRQTLGQGPEFLTYFQNEAQLEKSRLLSDRFSAERPKGSFSTLEIQRTEQGDSAMYLCASSLGDRVRRLNSYEQYFGPGTRLTVT.